The 4 T cell receptor beta chains below come from one sample, sequenced in a study of regulatory T cells in long-lasting Graves disease. The time point was: persistent/refractory GD, antithyroid drugs over 5 years with positive TRAb. Researchers made the TCR library from RNA that was extracted from PBMCs. Researchers made TCR beta libraries by using iRepertoire HTBI primers and running Arm-PCR on CDR3 regions. MiXCR was run by TCRdb on the multiplex PCR reads, yielding one entry per CDR3 protein. The profile shows almost 350,000 distinct CDR3 sequences, 15% to 20% of them singletons. This material consisted of peripheral blood mononuclear cells (PBMCs), taken when the disease was refractory, from a patient treated with antithyroid drugs. These receptors all stem from a female donor with Graves disease.

Concerning this clonotype itself: Compared with germline, one end of the junction differs, possibly owing to a read error. The CDR3 DNA reads as TGTGCCGGCTCACCATTCTACAATGAGCAGTTCTTC. Protein product: CAGSPFYNEQFF. This chain connects TRBV18 to TRBJ2-1; D gene ambiguous. This CDR3 comprises 12 residues. The V gene's germline CDR1 is KGHSH and CDR2 LQKENI.

This clonotype has at least ten counts. The chain links TRBV7-9 to TRBJ2-5, with 8 bases matching TRBD1. This CDR3 comprises 18 residues. The V gene's germline CDR1 is SEHNR and CDR2 FQNEAQ (reference sequence). V lost 1 base to trimming and J lost 2 bases; unmatched junction nucleotides: 12. CDR3 in amino acids: CASSLGYGQGARQETQYF. As DNA, the CDR3 is TGTGCCAGCAGCTTAGGGTACGGCCAGGGGGCGCGACAAGAGACCCAGTACTTC. Filled out from reference TRBV7-9 and TRBJ2-5, the complete variable domain reads DTGVSQNPRHKITKRGQNVTFRCDPISEHNRLYWYRQTLGQGPEFLTYFQNEAQLEKSRLLSDRFSAERPKGSFSTLEIQRTEQGDSAMYLCASSLGYGQGARQETQYFGPGTRLLVL.

This clonotype showed up many times. The chain combines TRBV2 with TRBJ2-7; D could derive from TRBD1 or TRBD2 (5 bases each). CDR1 SNHLY and CDR2 FYNNEI come from the germline V gene. Trimming took off 11 bases at V and 2 bases at J, with 13 bases between the two ends. The CDR3 has 12 amino acids. The CDR3 spells CAYSRDPYEQYF. CDR3 sequence (DNA): TGTGCCTACTCCAGGGACCCCTACGAGCAGTACTTC.

This sequence joins TRBV7-2 and TRBJ2-5, with 14 bases fitting TRBD2. V was clipped by 10 bases and J by 3 bases; unmatched bases: 7. CDR1 and CDR2 (germline): SGHTA, FQGNSA. The CDR3 length is 15 residues. The CDR3 loop reads CANKSGLAGEETQYF. CDR3 coding DNA: TGTGCCAACAAATCGGGACTAGCGGGGGAAGAGACCCAGTACTTC.